The clone carrying this T cell receptor beta chain was detected many times. Antigen unknown. Clinical symptoms, serum thyroxine, TRAb, thyroid ultrasound and orbital computed tomography were relied on for diagnosis. The authors amplified TCR beta CDR3 regions from RNA transcripts. HTBI primers were employed in first-round RT-PCR, then a second-round multiplex PCR followed. TCRdb reprocessed the multiplex PCR reads with MiXCR, giving one entry per CDR3 protein. The sample gives over 450,000 distinct CDR3 sequences, over 13% of which show up once; approximately 9.8% is in the top ten. This record comes from a study of Graves' ophthalmopathy and Graves' hyperthyroidism. The CDR3 loop spans 16 amino acids. Trimming at V came to 3 bases and at J to 4 bases, leaving 9 bases not matched to a gene. Study-wide results and limits: Ophthalmopathy was separated from stable hyperthyroidism by a 13-signature model with about 86% sensitivity and around 81% specificity. Thyroid clonotypes that were expanded above 0.001 frequency mostly also appeared in blood.

Input material: blood. The clonotype originates from a woman under 40 with Graves' ophthalmopathy. The chain recombines TRBV12-3 or TRBV12-4 with TRBJ2-5; 9 nucleotides line up with TRBD1. The CDR3 reads CASSFGTGGDGETQYF. In nucleotides, the CDR3 is TGTGCCAGCAGTTTTGGAACAGGGGGCGACGGAGAGACCCAGTACTTC.